The rows below give T cell receptor beta chains drawn from one sample of a study of blood T cells in healthy people across ages. TCRdb called the 5' RACE reads again in MiXCR, with one record for every CDR3 protein. The sample has 900,000 to 950,000 distinct CDR3 sequences; 25% to 35% are singletons. This sample was shared with a second study, whose subject was T cells of mothers and their children.

Sequenced: blood. These receptors were obtained from a woman aged 40 to 50 in good health. CDR3s include the opening cysteine and the closing phenylalanine or tryptophan. The order of the fields is V gene, D gene, J gene, clone size, CDR3 protein, CDR3 DNA. A D gene is named only where the DNA matches it firmly. Expanded clones get a size class; other rows say once, few or many, or leave the size out.

TRBV7-2	TRBD1	TRBJ1-2	-	CASSLVAGDREGGYTF	TGTGCCAGCAGCTTAGTAGCTGGGGACAGGGAGGGTGGCTACACCTTC
TRBV19	-	TRBJ2-3	-	CASRILRGDTQYF	TGTGCCAGTAGGATTCTCCGTGGAGATACGCAGTATTTT
TRBV7-9	-	TRBJ1-2	-	CASSLEEMSYTF	TGTGCCAGCAGCTTAGAGGAGATGAGCTACACCTTC
TRBV3-1	-	TRBJ2-2	-	CASRVEGEDTGELFF	TGTGCCAGCAGAGTGGAAGGGGAGGACACCGGGGAGCTGTTTTTT
TRBV27	TRBD1	TRBJ2-2	few	CASRGGDTGELFF	TGTGCCAGCAGAGGGGGCGACACCGGGGAGCTGTTTTTT
TRBV12-3/TRBV12-4	-	TRBJ2-1	many	CASSLRGVVGANEQFF	TGTGCCAGCAGTTTAAGAGGGGTAGTGGGGGCGAATGAGCAGTTCTTC
TRBV7-9	-	TRBJ1-4	-	CSSSFLQASNEKLFF	TGTTCCAGCAGCTTTTTGCAGGCCTCTAATGAAAAACTGTTTTTT
TRBV9	-	TRBJ1-1	-	CASSVDVGNTEAFF	TGTGCCAGCAGCGTAGATGTCGGGAACACTGAAGCTTTCTTT
TRBV24-1	TRBD1	TRBJ2-1	-	CATSGGQGSFYNEQFF	TGTGCCACCAGTGGGGGACAGGGAAGTTTCTACAATGAGCAGTTCTTC
TRBV14	-	TRBJ2-4	-	CASSPRRGPTNEQYF	TGTGCCAGCAGCCCCCGGCGGGGGCCCACCAATGAGCAGTACTTC
TRBV20-1	-	TRBJ1-2	-	CSAQQGDYGYTF	TGCAGTGCCCAACAGGGTGACTATGGCTACACCTTC
TRBV6-5	TRBD1	TRBJ2-3	few	CASSDGGQGSDTQYF	TGTGCCAGCAGTGACGGGGGACAGGGAAGTGATACGCAGTATTTT
TRBV20-1	TRBD1	TRBJ2-4	many	CSARGYGQGKNIQYF	TGCAGTGCTAGGGGGTATGGACAGGGGAAAAACATTCAGTACTTC
TRBV6-2/TRBV6-3	TRBD1	TRBJ2-1	-	CASSYDRGLASYNEQFF	TGTGCCAGCAGTTACGACAGGGGGCTAGCGTCCTACAATGAGCAGTTCTTC
TRBV6-6	TRBD2	TRBJ2-3	once	CASSLLAGGQSTDTQYF	TGTGCCAGCAGTTTACTAGCGGGGGGGCAGAGCACAGATACGCAGTATTTT
TRBV9	-	TRBJ2-3	few	CASSFEVADTQYF	TGTGCCAGCAGTTTCGAAGTAGCAGATACGCAGTATTTT
TRBV28	-	TRBJ1-2	-	CASSLSHNYGYTF	TGTGCCAGCAGTTTATCCCATAACTATGGCTACACCTTC
TRBV10-3	TRBD2	TRBJ2-3	few	CAISAASGAADTQYF	TGTGCCATCAGTGCGGCTAGCGGGGCGGCAGATACGCAGTATTTT
TRBV9	-	TRBJ2-5	-	CASSQASGPRTQYF	TGTGCCAGCTCCCAGGCTTCCGGCCCAAGGACCCAGTACTTC
TRBV12-3/TRBV12-4	-	TRBJ2-7	-	CASSVDRYERYF	TGTGCCAGCAGCGTAGACAGGTACGAGCGGTACTTC
TRBV9	-	TRBJ1-2	-	CASSGGERYTF	TGTGCCAGCAGCGGGGGGGAGCGCTACACCTTC
TRBV29-1	TRBD1	TRBJ1-6	few	CSVHRQGNSPLHF	TGCAGCGTTCACAGACAGGGAAATTCACCCCTCCACTTT
TRBV7-2	-	TRBJ2-7	-	CAGSLGGTQRGEQYF	TGTGCCGGCAGCTTAGGGGGGACACAACGTGGCGAGCAGTACTTC
TRBV29-1	-	TRBJ1-2	many	CSVTTGMTYNYGYTF	TGCAGCGTCACAACCGGGATGACTTATAACTATGGCTACACCTTC
TRBV20-1	-	TRBJ1-1	few	CSAKYTGLNTEAFF	TGCAGTGCTAAGTATACAGGCTTGAACACTGAAGCTTTCTTT
TRBV5-1	-	TRBJ2-3	-	CASSLAAEPTDTQYF	TGCGCCAGCAGCTTGGCGGCGGAGCCCACAGATACGCAGTATTTT
TRBV2	TRBD1	TRBJ1-2	few	CASIPEDTGGSYTF	TGTGCCAGCATCCCAGAGGACACAGGGGGAAGCTACACCTTC
TRBV11-2	-	TRBJ2-3	-	CASSYRTSDTQYF	TGTGCCAGCAGCTACAGGACCTCAGATACGCAGTATTTT
TRBV20-1	-	TRBJ2-3	-	CSARVTRGYTFGSGTNTQYF	-
TRBV7-9	-	TRBJ1-1	-	CASSLVGTVNTEAFF	TGTGCTAGCAGCTTAGTCGGCACGGTGAACACTGAGGCTTTCTTT
TRBV12-2	-	TRBJ2-7	-	CASRLGRAAFYEQYF	TGTGCAAGTCGCTTAGGGAGGGCAGCGTTCTACGAGCAGTACTTC
TRBV16	-	TRBJ1-1	-	CASSRSGLSTEAFF	TGTGCCAGCAGCCGTTCGGGATTGAGCACTGAAGCTTTCTTT
TRBV30	-	TRBJ2-7	-	CAWSVLAGGTEQYF	TGTGCCTGGAGTGTATTGGCCGGAGGGACCGAGCAGTACTTC
TRBV7-2	TRBD2	TRBJ2-1	many	CASSRGLAGGDNEQFF	TGTGCCAGCAGCCGAGGACTAGCGGGGGGAGACAATGAGCAGTTCTTC
TRBV20-1	-	TRBJ2-7	few	CSARDRRRYEQYF	TGCAGTGCTAGAGATCGTCGGCGGTATGAGCAGTACTTC
TRBV5-1	TRBD1	TRBJ2-6	many	CASSLVEGASSGANVLTF	TGCGCCAGCAGCTTGGTTGAGGGGGCAAGCTCTGGGGCCAACGTCCTGACTTTC
TRBV9	TRBD2	TRBJ2-3	few	CASSVDPSGVTDTQYF	TGTGCCAGCAGCGTAGATCCTAGCGGGGTTACAGATACGCAGTATTTT
TRBV5-1	TRBD1	TRBJ1-2	many	CASSSKRTGKKSYGYTF	TGCGCCAGCAGCTCAAAACGGACAGGGAAGAAGAGCTATGGCTACACCTTC
TRBV2	-	TRBJ1-2	-	CASSDLGGTNYGYTF	TGCGCCAGCAGTGATCTTGGAGGGACTAACTATGGCTACACCTTC
TRBV24-1	TRBD1	TRBJ2-3	many	CATSDLSRTGAGDTQYF	TGTGCCACCAGTGATTTGTCAAGGACAGGGGCAGGAGATACGCAGTATTTT
TRBV5-1	-	TRBJ2-7	many	CASSLDGRVTEQYF	TGCGCCAGCAGCTTGGACGGCAGGGTGACCGAGCAGTACTTC
TRBV7-8	-	TRBJ1-2	-	CASSLQQSDYGYTF	TGTGCCAGCAGCTTACAACAAAGCGACTATGGCTACACCTTC
TRBV7-9	-	TRBJ2-4	-	CASSLAVGRFTNEQYF	TGTGCCAGCAGCTTAGCGGTGGGGCGGTTTACCAATGAGCAGTACTTC
TRBV4-1	TRBD1	TRBJ2-3	few	CASSQTGTGADTQYF	TGCGCCAGCAGCCAGACCGGGACAGGGGCAGATACGCAGTATTTT
TRBV10-3	-	TRBJ1-4	-	CAISDQGNEKLFF	TGTGCCATCAGTGACCAGGGCAATGAAAAACTGTTTTTT
TRBV7-3	-	TRBJ2-1	once	CASRGADFDEQFF	TGTGCCAGCAGGGGGGCAGACTTCGATGAGCAGTTCTTC
TRBV5-1	TRBD1	TRBJ1-1	few	CASSLEGAGNTEAFF	TGCGCCAGCAGCTTGGAGGGGGCGGGGAACACTGAAGCTTTCTTT
TRBV7-2	TRBD2	TRBJ2-1	few	CASRGGGLAGPNIYEQFF	TGTGCCAGCAGGGGGGGGGGACTAGCGGGACCCAATATCTACGAGCAGTTCTTC
TRBV4-3	-	TRBJ1-5	many	CASSQEWGSNQPQHF	TGCGCCAGCAGCCAAGAGTGGGGAAGCAATCAGCCCCAGCATTTT
TRBV7-7	TRBD1	TRBJ2-1	many	CASSLSGQGVNEQFF	TGTGCTAGCAGCTTGTCGGGACAGGGTGTCAATGAGCAGTTCTTC